The next 20 T cell receptor beta chains were all read from a single sample in a study of beta chain features in type 1 diabetes. Broader study findings: Significant though moderate, a shortening of TCRB CDR3s appeared in all four CD4+ subsets of Type 1 diabetes patients.

No antigens are known for them. Reverse transcription of all isolated RNA meant that expressed TCRB transcripts were sequenced. Profiling relied on immunoSEQ multiplex PCR, and the TCRdb table lists in-frame clones only, not all of them. The data hold around 600,000 clones, with 12% observed a single time. Sequenced input: naive CD4+ T cells from blood. The source is a man aged 25-45 years with type 1 diabetes.

J is TRBJ2-1 and V is TRBV9; 10 nucleotides match TRBD1. CDR1 SGDLS and CDR2 YYNGEE come from the germline V gene. The ends lost 4 bases at V and 9 bases at J; junction bases unmatched: 10. CDR3 length equals 15 residues. CDR3 DNA sequence: TGTGCCAGCAGCACCCGGGACAGGGGTTCTGGTGAGCAGTTCTTC. Its translation is CASSTRDRGSGEQFF.

This clone was counted only a few times. The chain has TRBV29-1 and TRBJ2-3, with D possibly matching TRBD1 (6 bases). The CDR3 totals 16 residues. Germline V gives CDR1 SQVTM, CDR2 ANQGSEA. V was shortened by 4 bases and J by 0 bases, with 17 bases between the two germline ends. CDR3 in DNA: TGCAGCGTTGCATACCCAACAGGGACCAGCACAGATACGCAGTATTTT. It yields the protein CSVAYPTGTSTDTQYF.

The J gene is TRBJ2-1, the V gene TRBV5-6; 8 bases agree with TRBD1. With 4 bases clipped from V and 0 bases from J, the junction kept 3 bases outside the gene matches. Germline V gene lookup returns CDR1 SGHDT and CDR2 YYEEEE. This CDR3 spans 15 amino acids. The chain's CDR3 is CASSRGQASYNEQFF. In nucleotides, the CDR3 is TGTGCCAGCAGCCGGGGACAGGCCTCCTACAATGAGCAGTTCTTC.

The CDR3 nucleotides read TGTGCCAGCAGCTTTCGAGGGGTAGATCGGCCCCAGCATTTT. It translates to CASSFRGVDRPQHF. V is TRBV5-6 and J is TRBJ1-5, with D perhaps matching TRBD1 (5 bases). CDR3 size: 14 residues. The germline V gene encodes CDR1 SGHDT and CDR2 YYEEEE. Trimming removed 2 bases from V and 9 bases from J, with 15 bases in between.

This clone was seen only a few times. V usage is TRBV4-2 and J usage is TRBJ2-1; 10 bases are a match to TRBD2. The CDR3 contains 16 residues. V shed 0 bases, J shed 9 bases, and the junction held 8 bases outside the gene matches. Germline V CDR1 and CDR2: LGHNA, YNFKEQ. CDR3 residues: CASSQEGLAGAREQFF. The CDR3 DNA reads TGTGCCAGCAGCCAAGAGGGTCTAGCGGGGGCGCGTGAGCAGTTCTTC.

The gene calls are TRBV4-2 and TRBJ2-2; no clear D. This CDR3 has 16 residues. Germline loops: CDR1 LGHNA, CDR2 YNFKEQ. V lost 0 bases and J lost 5, with 13 bases in between. The CDR3, as DNA: TGTGCCAGCAGCCAAGATAGAAACGTTTGGACCGGGGAGCTGTTTTTT. Translating it yields CASSQDRNVWTGELFF.

The rearrangement uses TRBV6-5 and TRBJ2-2; D is unresolved. Germline V lookup: CDR1 MNHEY, CDR2 SVGAGI. The ends were cut back, 7 bases at V and 0 bases at J, with 12 bases in the middle. CDR3 length equals 15 residues. CDR3 amino acids: CASTDTPANTGELFF. The CDR3 nucleotides are TGTGCCAGCACCGACACCCCCGCGAACACCGGGGAGCTGTTTTTT.

This clone was seen a few times. This chain connects TRBV27 to TRBJ1-2; D might be TRBD1 (6 bases). Trimming left V 5 bases short and J 7 bases short, with 17 bases between. The CDR3 is made up of 14 amino acids. Germline CDR1 reads MNHEY; CDR2 reads SMNVEV (reference sequence). CDR3 region: CASSTPMGGSGYTF. The CDR3 nucleotides are TGTGCCAGCAGTACCCCTATGGGGGGCTCTGGCTACACCTTC.

This clone was observed a handful of times. The J gene is TRBJ2-1, the V gene TRBV10-3, with 11 bases that match TRBD1. V shed 6 bases and J 5 bases; nucleotides not matched to a gene: 3. Germline CDR1 and CDR2: ENHRY and SYGVKD. The CDR3 is made up of 14 amino acids. Written as DNA, the CDR3 is TGTGCCATCAGCGGGACAGGGGGAAACAATGAGCAGTTCTTC. This codes for CAISGTGGNNEQFF.

Written as DNA, the CDR3 is TGTGCCAGCAGTCGTGCCCTAGGGGGCTACACCTTC. Translating gives CASSRALGGYTF. The chain joins TRBV13 to TRBJ1-2; D is unresolved. The CDR3 totals 12 residues. Germline V gene sequence: CDR1 PRHDT, CDR2 FYEKMQ (reference sequence). V was trimmed by 6 bases and J by 8 bases, leaving 13 bases between them.

The J gene is TRBJ2-2, the V gene TRBV5-1; TRBD1 matches 8 bases. CDR1 SGHRS and CDR2 YFSETQ come from the germline V gene. The CDR3 has 13 amino acids. The V and J ends lost 4 bases and 7 bases, in that order; junction bases with no gene match: 3. CDR3 protein: CASSQGANGELFF. The CDR3 region has the DNA TGCGCCAGCAGCCAGGGGGCTAACGGGGAGCTGTTTTTT.

Written as DNA, the CDR3 is TGTGCCAGCAGCCCCGCTAGCGGGCCCATCTACGAGCAGTACTTC. Amino acids: CASSPASGPIYEQYF. This rearrangement joins TRBV7-2 to TRBJ2-5; 8 bases align to TRBD2. The J call may be wrong; the DNA end is better matched by TRBJ2-7. There are 15 residues in the CDR3. Germline CDR1 and CDR2: SGHTA and FQGNSA.

This clone appeared a few times. This chain joins TRBV7-2 and TRBJ1-4; a weak D match, TRBD1 (5 bases). This CDR3 has 15 amino acids. V lost 6 bases, J lost 5 bases, and 16 bases lay in between. Per the germline V gene, CDR1 is SGHTA and CDR2 is FQGNSA. The CDR3 DNA follows: TGTGCCAGCAGTCCTCAGGGAGGTGGGAATGAAAAACTGTTTTTT. Amino acids: CASSPQGGGNEKLFF.

This chain connects TRBV5-1 to TRBJ2-3; 11 bases match TRBD1. The CDR3 is 16 residues long. In germline, CDR1 is SGHRS, CDR2 YFSETQ. J gave up 2 bases and V 4 bases, and 6 bases lay outside the gene matches. CDR3 amino acids: CASSNGQGAPTDTQYF. CDR3 in DNA: TGCGCCAGCAGCAACGGACAGGGGGCACCCACAGATACGCAGTATTTT.

Notes on this clone: Other DNA sequences in the sample encode the same CDR3. The chain joins TRBV30 to TRBJ2-7; D perhaps matches TRBD1 (6 bases). The CDR3 consists of 13 residues. V was cut by 0 bases and J by 0 bases, with 6 bases left in between. Per germline, CDR1 GTSNPN and CDR2 SVGIG (reference sequence). CDR3 protein: CAWSVGGSYEQYF. As DNA, the CDR3 is TGTGCCTGGAGTGTAGGGGGCTCCTACGAGCAGTACTTC.

Notes on this clone: At one end, the junction sequence differs from germline, possibly due to a read error. J is TRBJ2-7 and V is TRBV7-2, with 10 bases fitting TRBD2. Germline CDR1 SGHTA, CDR2 FQGNSA. This CDR3 spans 14 amino acids. CDR3: CASSLAGAGYEQYF. As DNA, the CDR3 is TGTGCCAGCAGCCTAGCGGGGGCAGGGTACGAGCAGTACTTC.

The rearrangement joins TRBV7-2 to TRBJ2-3, with no clear D. Germline V gene data show CDR1 as SGHTA and CDR2 as FQGNSA. Between the trimmed V and J ends, which lost 5 bases and 2 bases, there was a span of 17 bases. The CDR3 loop spans 16 amino acids. The DNA of the CDR3 is TGTGCCAGCAGCCCTCGGGCTAACGGGCCCACAGATACGCAGTATTTT. It is translated as CASSPRANGPTDTQYF.

The gene calls are TRBV7-2 and TRBJ2-7; the match to TRBD1 covers 7 bases. CDR3 length: 14 residues. The ends lost 5 bases at V and 6 bases at J; junction bases unmatched: 10. CDR1 and CDR2 (germline): SGHTA, FQGNSA. DNA of the CDR3: TGTGCCAGCAGCGAGACAGGGCGCCAGGCCGAGCAGTACTTC. Translated: CASSETGRQAEQYF.

The V call is TRBV9, the J call TRBJ2-5; D not resolved. V lost 0 bases and J lost 5, with 11 bases in between. This CDR3 spans 14 amino acids. Germline lookup yields CDR1 SGDLS and CDR2 YYNGEE. CDR3 sequence: CASSVGLPGETQYF. DNA for the CDR3: TGTGCCAGCAGCGTAGGCCTGCCCGGGGAGACCCAGTACTTC.

The J gene is TRBJ2-5, the V gene TRBV11-3; D perhaps matches TRBD2 (6 bases). The germline V and J ends were trimmed by 7 bases and 1 base, with 13 bases remaining between them. Germline CDR1 SGHNT, CDR2 YENEEA. CDR3 length: 14 residues. CDR3 in amino acids: CASNPGEGQETQYF. The CDR3 coding sequence is TGTGCCAGCAACCCGGGGGAAGGCCAAGAGACCCAGTACTTC.